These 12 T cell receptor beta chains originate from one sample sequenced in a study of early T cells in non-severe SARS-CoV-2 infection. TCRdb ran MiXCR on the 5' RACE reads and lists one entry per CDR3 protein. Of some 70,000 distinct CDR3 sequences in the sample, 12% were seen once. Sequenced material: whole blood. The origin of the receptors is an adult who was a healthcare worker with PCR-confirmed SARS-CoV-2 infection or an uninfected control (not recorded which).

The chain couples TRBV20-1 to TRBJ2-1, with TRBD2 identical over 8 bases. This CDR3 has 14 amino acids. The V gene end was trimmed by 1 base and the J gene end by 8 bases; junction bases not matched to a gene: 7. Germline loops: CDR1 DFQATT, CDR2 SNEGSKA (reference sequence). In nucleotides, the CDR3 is TGCAGTGCTAGAGCGGGAGGGCCTAAGGATGAGCAGTTCTTC. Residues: CSARAGGPKDEQFF.

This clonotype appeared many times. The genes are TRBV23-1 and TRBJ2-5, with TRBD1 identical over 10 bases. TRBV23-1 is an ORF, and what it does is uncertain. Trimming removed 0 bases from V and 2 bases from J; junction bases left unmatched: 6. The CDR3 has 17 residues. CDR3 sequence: CASSQSGDRGPQETQYF. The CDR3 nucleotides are TGCGCCAGCAGTCAATCAGGGGACAGGGGCCCACAAGAGACCCAGTACTTC.

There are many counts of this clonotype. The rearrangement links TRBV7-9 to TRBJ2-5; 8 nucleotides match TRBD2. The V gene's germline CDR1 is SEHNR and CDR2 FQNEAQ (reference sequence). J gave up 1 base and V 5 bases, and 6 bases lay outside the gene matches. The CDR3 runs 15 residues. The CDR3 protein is CASSAVGLAQETQYF. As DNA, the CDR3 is TGTGCCAGCAGCGCTGTAGGACTAGCCCAAGAGACCCAGTACTTC.

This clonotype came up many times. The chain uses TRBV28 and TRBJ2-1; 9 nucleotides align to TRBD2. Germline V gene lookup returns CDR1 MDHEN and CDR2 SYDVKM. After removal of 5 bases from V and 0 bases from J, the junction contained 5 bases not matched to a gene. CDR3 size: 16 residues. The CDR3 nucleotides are TGTGCCAGCAGTCTACTGACTAGCGGCTCCTACAATGAGCAGTTCTTC. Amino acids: CASSLLTSGSYNEQFF.

The CDR3 sequence: CATSDGPRGETQYF. In DNA form, the CDR3 reads TGTGCCACCAGTGACGGACCACGGGGCGAGACCCAGTACTTC. The gene calls are TRBV24-1 and TRBJ2-5; TRBD1 or TRBD2 may be the D gene (5 bases each). Trimming shortened V by 4 bases and J by 5 bases, and 13 bases separated the two germline ends. The length of the CDR3 is 14 residues. CDR1 and CDR2 (germline): KGHDR, SFDVKD.

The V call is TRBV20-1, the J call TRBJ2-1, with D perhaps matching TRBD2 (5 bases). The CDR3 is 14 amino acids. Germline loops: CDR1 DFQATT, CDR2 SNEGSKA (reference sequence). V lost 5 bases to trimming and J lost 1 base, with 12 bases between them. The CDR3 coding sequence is TGCAGTGCTGGGCTAGCAATTTCCTACAATGAGCAGTTCTTC. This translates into CSAGLAISYNEQFF.

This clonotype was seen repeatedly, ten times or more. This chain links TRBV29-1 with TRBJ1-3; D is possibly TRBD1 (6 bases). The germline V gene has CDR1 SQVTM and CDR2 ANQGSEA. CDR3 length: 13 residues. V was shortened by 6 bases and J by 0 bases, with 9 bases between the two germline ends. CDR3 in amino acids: CSVGASSGNTIYF. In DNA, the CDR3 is TGCAGCGTGGGGGCGAGCTCTGGAAACACCATATATTTT.

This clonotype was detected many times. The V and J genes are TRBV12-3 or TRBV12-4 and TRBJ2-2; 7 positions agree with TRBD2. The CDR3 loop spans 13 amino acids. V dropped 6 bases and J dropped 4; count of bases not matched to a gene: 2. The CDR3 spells CASSPGGTGELFF. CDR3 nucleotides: TGTGCCAGCAGCCCGGGAGGCACCGGGGAGCTGTTTTTT.

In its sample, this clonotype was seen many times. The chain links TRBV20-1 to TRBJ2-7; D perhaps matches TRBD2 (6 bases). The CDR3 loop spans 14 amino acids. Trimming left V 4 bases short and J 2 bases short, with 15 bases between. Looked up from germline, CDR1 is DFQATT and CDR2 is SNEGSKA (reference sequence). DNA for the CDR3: TGCAGTGCTATCCCCCGGGAGTCCCCCTACGAGCAGTACTTC. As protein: CSAIPRESPYEQYF.

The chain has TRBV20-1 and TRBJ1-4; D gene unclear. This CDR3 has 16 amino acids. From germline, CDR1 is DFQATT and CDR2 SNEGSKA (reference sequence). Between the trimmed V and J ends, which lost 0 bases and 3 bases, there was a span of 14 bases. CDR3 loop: CSARDPSRVPNEKLFF. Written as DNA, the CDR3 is TGCAGTGCTAGAGATCCGAGTAGGGTGCCTAATGAAAAACTGTTTTTT.

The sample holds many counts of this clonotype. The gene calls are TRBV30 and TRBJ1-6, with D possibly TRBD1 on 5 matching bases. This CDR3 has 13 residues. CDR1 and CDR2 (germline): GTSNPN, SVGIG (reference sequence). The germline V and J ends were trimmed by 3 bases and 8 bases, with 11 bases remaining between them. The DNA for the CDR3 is TGTGCCTGGAGCCCTGGGGGGTATTCACCCCTCCACTTT. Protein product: CAWSPGGYSPLHF.

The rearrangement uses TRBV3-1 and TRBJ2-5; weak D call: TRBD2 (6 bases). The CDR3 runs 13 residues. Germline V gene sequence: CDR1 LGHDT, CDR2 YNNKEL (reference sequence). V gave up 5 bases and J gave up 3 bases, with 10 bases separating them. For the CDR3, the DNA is TGTGCCAGCAGCAAGTCGGGGGAAGAGACCCAGTACTTC. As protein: CASSKSGEETQYF.